This is a list of T cell receptor beta chains from one sample in a study of human thymus T cells. Method: immunoSEQ multiplex PCR; TCRdb's copy keeps in-frame clones and lacks some. Here the sample spans under 150,000 clones, about 94% being singletons. Sequencing used thymus tissue. All receptors derive from a boy under two years old with a congenital heart defect but otherwise immunologically healthy. CDR3s include the opening cysteine and the closing phenylalanine or tryptophan. The order of the fields is D gene, J gene, clone size, V gene, CDR3 DNA, CDR3 protein. The D gene is left open where the match is weak. Rows may omit the clone size; those that give it use once, few, many or a size class.

>TRBD2|TRBJ2-2|once|TRBV5-4
TGTGCCAGCAGCTTGGCCGGGGCTAGCGGGAACACCGGGGAGCTGTTTTTT
CASSLAGASGNTGELFF
>TRBD2|TRBJ2-3|-|TRBV19
TGTGCCAGTACTCGGACTAGCGGGGGGGCCCCAGATACGCAGTATTTT
CASTRTSGGAPDTQYF
>TRBD2|TRBJ2-5|-|TRBV7-8
TGTGCCAGCAGCTTAGAAGATCCGGGACTAGCGATTTTGTACCAAGAGACCCAGTACTTC
CASSLEDPGLAILYQETQYF
>TRBD1|TRBJ2-1|-|TRBV6-1
TGTGCCAGCAGTGACAGGGGGTCCTACAATGAGCAGTTCTTC
CASSDRGSYNEQFF
>TRBD1|TRBJ2-5|-|TRBV5-1
TGCGCCAGCAGCTTGCTAGACGGTCCCCACCGGGACAGGGCTAGTCGGGAGACCCAGTACTTC
CASSLLDGPHRDRASRETQYF
>-|TRBJ1-1|-|TRBV6-5
TGTGCCAGCAGGGACTGTGACAGGAACACTGAAGCTTTCTTT
CASRDCDRNTEAFF
>-|TRBJ2-3|-|TRBV4-1
TGCGCCAGCAGCCAAGATCGGACGCCAGATACGCAGTATTTT
CASSQDRTPDTQYF
>TRBD1|TRBJ1-2|-|TRBV29-1
TGCAGCGTTGAACAAGGGGGCCACCTCTATGGCTACACCTTC
CSVEQGGHLYGYTF
>-|TRBJ2-1|once|TRBV19
TGTGCCTCCACCCACTCCGGGCCTTCCTACAATGAGCAGTTCTTC
CASTHSGPSYNEQFF
>-|TRBJ2-7|-|TRBV11-2
TGTGCCAGCAGCTTAAATCTCCTCAACGAGCAGTACTTC
CASSLNLLNEQYF
>-|TRBJ2-3|-|TRBV4-3
TGCGCCAGCAGCCAGGGGGTGGGGGGTTACACAGATACGCAGTATTTT
CASSQGVGGYTDTQYF
>TRBD2|TRBJ2-5|-|TRBV5-1
TGCGCCAGCAGCTTTATAGCGGGGGGCCCTCAAGAGACCCAGTACTTC
CASSFIAGGPQETQYF
>TRBD1|TRBJ1-6|-|TRBV28
TGTGCCAGCAGTTTATGGGGCGATACCGGACAGGGGGTAGAAGGACATTCACCCCTCCACTTT
CASSLWGDTGQGVEGHSPLHF
>-|TRBJ2-3|-|TRBV14
TGTGCCAGCAGCCATCGTAATACGCAGTATTTT
CASSHRNTQYF
>-|TRBJ2-1|-|TRBV27
TGTGCCAGCAGTCGTGCGGGGCCCTACAATGAGCAGTTCTTC
CASSRAGPYNEQFF
>-|TRBJ2-3|-|TRBV21-1
TGTGCCAGCGGACTAGCGGGGGCAGACACAGATACGCAGTATTTT
CASGLAGADTDTQYF
>-|TRBJ2-7|-|TRBV5-1
TGCGCCAGCAGCTTGGATGGAGAAAACTACGAGCAGTACTTC
CASSLDGENYEQYF
>-|TRBJ2-7|-|TRBV2
TGTGCCAGCAGCTCCGCCCGGGGAGGCTCCTACGAGCAGTACTTC
CASSSARGGSYEQYF